The 31 T cell receptor beta chains below come from one sample, sequenced in a study of blood T cell repertoires in COVID-19. Clones were sequenced by immunoSEQ multiplex PCR, and TCRdb holds only the in-frame ones, with some missing. The sample holds roughly 200,000 clones, 83% seen once. The sequenced sample was peripheral blood. The receptors derive from a human donor in a cohort sampled during active COVID-19.

The chain couples TRBV6-5 to TRBJ2-3; TRBD2 might be the D (6 bases). Germline CDR1 MNHEY, CDR2 SVGAGI. Trimming removed 8 bases at V and 6 bases at J, with 15 bases between. This CDR3 has 13 residues. The CDR3 loop reads CASVPGGLDTQYF. In nucleotides, the CDR3 is TGTGCCAGCGTACCCGGGGGACTCGATACGCAGTATTTT.

V and J are TRBV6-5 and TRBJ1-3, with 8 nucleotides matching TRBD1. J was trimmed by 0 bases and V by 6 bases; bases with no gene match: 4. The CDR3 loop spans 15 amino acids. The germline CDR1 and CDR2 sequences are MNHEY and SVGAGI. CDR3 bases: TGTGCCAGCAGATACAGGGGGATCTCTGGAAACACCATATATTTT. Translated: CASRYRGISGNTIYF.

The rearrangement uses TRBV7-2 and TRBJ1-1; tentatively, D is TRBD1 (6 bases). Per germline, CDR1 SGHTA and CDR2 FQGNSA. This CDR3 has 14 amino acids. The V and J ends lost 8 bases and 3 bases respectively, with 16 bases between them. The CDR3 loop is CASGVRGGYTEAFF. CDR3 nucleotide sequence: TGTGCCAGCGGGGTACGAGGGGGTTACACTGAAGCTTTCTTT.

This clone appeared a single time. V is TRBV4-3 and J is TRBJ1-3; 7 bases map to TRBD1. The CDR3 is 16 residues long. V shed 3 bases, J shed 2 bases, and the junction held 7 bases outside the gene matches. From germline, CDR1 is LGHNA and CDR2 YSLEER. DNA of the CDR3: TGCGCCAGCAGCCATGCAGACAGGGTCACTGGAAACACCATATATTTT. This encodes CASSHADRVTGNTIYF.

The rearrangement joins TRBV27 to TRBJ1-1; 9 bases fit TRBD1. The V and J ends lost 5 bases and 2 bases, in that order; junction bases with no gene match: 6. The CDR3 has 15 amino acids. Per germline, CDR1 MNHEY and CDR2 SMNVEV (reference sequence). In DNA form, the CDR3 reads TGTGCCAGCAGTAGGAGACAGGGGGGAAACACTGAAGCTTTCTTT. Protein product: CASSRRQGGNTEAFF.

J is TRBJ1-5 and V is TRBV19, with 8 bases fitting TRBD1. The germline V gene encodes CDR1 LNHDA and CDR2 SQIVND (reference sequence). The CDR3 contains 16 residues. V dropped 3 bases and J dropped 5; count of bases not matched to a gene: 9. Written as DNA, the CDR3 is TGTGCCAGTAGTATGCGCAGGGGGCGAGTCGATCAGCCCCAGCATTTT. Protein sequence: CASSMRRGRVDQPQHF.

Here the CDR3 reads CASSQGLAPYNEQFF. The CDR3 DNA sequence: TGCGCCAGCAGCCAAGGGCTAGCCCCCTACAATGAGCAGTTCTTC. The chain joins TRBV4-1 to TRBJ2-1; D might be TRBD2 (5 bases). The CDR3 totals 15 residues. Germline-derived CDR1 and CDR2 are MGHRA and YSYEKL. The V and J ends lost 1 base and 2 bases respectively, with 9 bases between them.

V is TRBV5-4 and J is TRBJ2-3, with a possible D match to TRBD2 (5 bases). The CDR3 is 16 residues long. CDR1 and CDR2 (germline): SGHNT, YYREEE (reference sequence). Trimming removed 2 bases from V and 1 base from J, with 14 bases in between. CDR3 sequence (DNA): TGTGCCAGCAGCTTTGTCCTTGGCGGGCGCACAGATACGCAGTATTTT. Amino acids: CASSFVLGGRTDTQYF. Full variable domain (remainder filled in from reference TRBV5-4 and TRBJ2-3): ETGVTQSPTHLIKTRGQQVTLRCSSQSGHNTVSWYQQALGQGPQFIFQYYREEENGRGNFPPRFSGLQFPNYSSELNVNALELDDSALYLCASSFVLGGRTDTQYFGPGTRLTVL.

The chain links TRBV18 to TRBJ1-3; no clear D. V gave up 3 bases and J gave up 0 bases, with 18 bases separating them. This CDR3 has 18 amino acids. CDR1 KGHSH and CDR2 LQKENI come from the germline V gene. The CDR3 region is CASSPNEATGSSGNTIYF. In nucleotides, the CDR3 is TGTGCCAGCTCACCGAACGAAGCGACGGGGTCCTCTGGAAACACCATATATTTT.

A remark on this clone: In the same sample, other DNA sequences code for this CDR3. V usage is TRBV19 and J usage is TRBJ2-7, with 7 bases matching TRBD1. The CDR3 has 14 amino acids. Germline V lookup: CDR1 LNHDA, CDR2 SQIVND (reference sequence). V shed 3 bases, J shed 0 bases, and the junction held 2 bases outside the gene matches. The CDR3 loop is CASSINRGSYEQYF. As DNA, the CDR3 is TGTGCCAGTAGTATTAACAGGGGCTCCTACGAGCAGTACTTC. Filled out from reference TRBV19 and TRBJ2-7, the complete variable domain reads DGGITQSPKYLFRKEGQNVTLSCEQNLNHDAMYWYRQDPGQGLRLIYYSQIVNDFQKGDIAEGYSVSREKKESFPLTVTSAQKNPTAFYLCASSINRGSYEQYFGPGTRLTVT.

V is TRBV27 and J is TRBJ1-1; 8 positions match TRBD1. The CDR3 spans 16 residues. Germline V gene sequence: CDR1 MNHEY, CDR2 SMNVEV (reference sequence). Trimming removed 5 bases from V and 4 bases from J; junction bases left unmatched: 12. CDR3 DNA: TGTGCCAGCAGTCCGTCGACCCCGACAGGGGTCACTGAAGCTTTCTTT. It yields the protein CASSPSTPTGVTEAFF.

This clone is a singleton in its sample. The V gene is TRBV7-2, the J gene TRBJ1-1; D not resolved. Germline V lookup: CDR1 SGHTA, CDR2 FQGNSA. V was trimmed by 0 bases and J by 1 base, leaving 6 bases between them. The length of the CDR3 is 14 residues. Here the CDR3 reads CASSLARTNTEAFF. CDR3 DNA: TGTGCCAGCAGCTTAGCGAGAACGAACACTGAAGCTTTCTTT. The variable domain in full, completed from reference TRBV7-2 and TRBJ1-1, reads GAGVSQSPSNKVTEKGKDVELRCDPISGHTALYWYRQSLGQGLEFLIYFQGNSAPDKSGLPSDRFSAERTGGSVSTLTIQRTQQEDSAVYLCASSLARTNTEAFFGQGTRLTVV.

Turning to this clone: Germline and junction disagree at one end, which may indicate a read error. The genes are TRBV7-7 and TRBJ2-1, with a weak D call TRBD2 (6 bases). Per the germline V gene, CDR1 is SSHAT and CDR2 is FNYEAQ (reference sequence). The CDR3 spans 15 residues. The CDR3 loop is CASSPLAKSYNEQFF. CDR3 nucleotide sequence: TGTGCTAGCAGCCCTCTAGCGAAGTCCTACAATGAGCAGTTCTTC.

This chain uses TRBV5-1 with TRBJ2-7; TRBD2 is a possible D gene (6 bases). Germline CDR1 reads SGHRS; CDR2 reads YFSETQ. Trimming left V 6 bases short and J 2 bases short, with 18 bases between. The CDR3 totals 15 residues. CDR3 DNA: TGCGCCAGCACCCGCGGGACGGGCGGGCCCTACGAGCAGTACTTC. This gives the protein CASTRGTGGPYEQYF.

The chain combines TRBV7-3 with TRBJ2-3, with no clear D. The CDR3 loop spans 15 amino acids. V lost 2 bases to trimming and J lost 0 bases, with 9 bases between them. Looked up from germline, CDR1 is SGHTA and CDR2 is FQGTGA. The chain's CDR3 is CASSLGRISTDTQYF. CDR3 DNA sequence: TGTGCCAGCAGCTTAGGGCGTATCAGCACAGATACGCAGTATTTT.

This clone was seen a few times. J is TRBJ1-2 and V is TRBV6-6; D unclear. The germline V and J ends were trimmed by 7 bases and 6 bases, with 12 bases remaining between them. The CDR3 covers 12 residues. Germline V gives CDR1 MNHNY, CDR2 SVGAGI (reference sequence). Here the CDR3 reads CASKEGEDGYTF. The DNA for the CDR3 is TGTGCCAGCAAGGAGGGTGAAGATGGCTACACCTTC.

The rearrangement joins TRBV19 to TRBJ2-5, with TRBD1 identical over 9 bases. Germline loops: CDR1 LNHDA, CDR2 SQIVND (reference sequence). Trimming removed 6 bases from V and 4 bases from J; junction bases left unmatched: 3. The CDR3 loop spans 13 amino acids. CDR3 DNA sequence: TGTGCCAGTAGCCAGACAGGGGGAGAGACCCAGTACTTC. Amino acids: CASSQTGGETQYF.

The chain employs TRBV13 and TRBJ1-2, with 7 nucleotides matching TRBD1. V gave up 4 bases and J gave up 4 bases; unmatched junction bases: 3. Germline V lookup: CDR1 PRHDT, CDR2 FYEKMQ (reference sequence). CDR3 length: 13 residues. In DNA, the CDR3 is TGTGCCAGCAGCTGGGGACAGTCCTATGGCTACACCTTC. Its protein product is CASSWGQSYGYTF.

V is TRBV7-8 and J is TRBJ2-7, with 11 bases lining up with TRBD1. With V trimmed by 8 bases and J by 6 bases, 6 bases remained unmatched. CDR3 length: 13 amino acids. In germline, CDR1 is SGHVS, CDR2 FQNEAQ. CDR3 bases: TGTGCCAGCCGCCGGACAGGGGGCGGCGAGCAGTACTTC. Its translation: CASRRTGGGEQYF.

The rearrangement uses TRBV18 and TRBJ2-7, with 12 bases matching TRBD2. J was trimmed by 0 bases and V by 3 bases; bases with no gene match: 3. CDR1 and CDR2 from the germline V gene are KGHSH and LQKENI. This CDR3 has 16 amino acids. The chain's CDR3 is CASSPKLAGGSYEQYF. The DNA for the CDR3 is TGTGCCAGCTCACCGAAACTAGCGGGGGGCTCCTACGAGCAGTACTTC.

This chain uses TRBV4-3 with TRBJ2-1, with D hard to call. CDR3 length equals 14 residues. The V end was cut by 0 bases, the J end by 4 bases, with 7 bases between. The germline V gene has CDR1 LGHNA and CDR2 YSLEER. The CDR3 DNA reads TGCGCCAGCAGCCAAGAACCAGTTTACAATGAGCAGTTCTTC. This translates into CASSQEPVYNEQFF.

The rearrangement joins TRBV6-2 or TRBV6-3 to TRBJ2-1; 11 bases agree with TRBD2. In germline, CDR1 is MNHEY, CDR2 SVGEGT. The CDR3 loop spans 20 amino acids. V dropped 6 bases and J dropped 2; count of bases not matched to a gene: 18. CDR3 DNA: TGTGCCAGCAGCGTTCCCATACTAGCGGGAGAGGGGGGTACCTACAATGAGCAGTTCTTC. This sequence encodes CASSVPILAGEGGTYNEQFF.

This clone has at least ten counts. CDR3 bases: TGTGCCACCAGACTATCAGGGTCAGATACGCAGTATTTT. It codes for CATRLSGSDTQYF. The rearrangement joins TRBV24-1 to TRBJ2-3; a possible D gene is TRBD1 (5 bases). CDR3 size: 13 residues. In germline, CDR1 is KGHDR, CDR2 SFDVKD. V gave up 7 bases and J gave up 4 bases, with 11 bases separating them.

CDR3 residues: CATSYRTGGYGYTF. CDR3 DNA: TGTGCCACCAGCTACCGGACAGGAGGATATGGCTACACCTTC. The V gene is TRBV15, the J gene TRBJ1-2; 7 nucleotides agree with TRBD1. The CDR3 is made up of 14 amino acids. After removal of 5 bases from V and 5 bases from J, the junction contained 8 bases not matched to a gene. Germline V gene data show CDR1 as LNHNV and CDR2 as YYDKDF (reference sequence).

The chain couples TRBV5-1 to TRBJ1-1; D unclear. The CDR3 covers 14 residues. V was cut by 0 bases and J by 2 bases, with 8 bases left in between. Germline V gives CDR1 SGHRS, CDR2 YFSETQ. Here the CDR3 DNA reads TGCGCCAGCAGCTTGGGGGCGGGTAACACTGAAGCTTTCTTT. Translation: CASSLGAGNTEAFF. Together with reference TRBV5-1 and TRBJ1-1, the CDR3 gives the full variable domain: KAGVTQTPRYLIKTRGQQVTLSCSPISGHRSVSWYQQTPGQGLQFLFEYFSETQRNKGNFPGRFSGRQFSNSRSEMNVSTLELGDSALYLCASSLGAGNTEAFFGQGTRLTVV.

The rearrangement joins TRBV6-6 to TRBJ2-7; D unresolved. CDR1 and CDR2 from the germline V gene are MNHNY and SVGAGI (reference sequence). This CDR3 contains 15 residues. Trimming shortened V by 0 bases and J by 0 bases, and 9 bases separated the two germline ends. Written as DNA, the CDR3 is TGTGCCAGCAGTTACTCACGCTCGAGCTCCTACGAGCAGTACTTC. This translates into CASSYSRSSSYEQYF.

The sample holds one count of this clone. The rearrangement links TRBV23-1 to TRBJ1-2, with D unclear. TRBV23-1 is filed as an ORF, its function uncertain. This CDR3 contains 14 residues. Trimming took 2 bases from V and 1 from J, leaving 8 bases between them. CDR3 nucleotides: TGCGCCAGCAGTCAACGGGCGGGTAACTATGGCTACACCTTC. Protein: CASSQRAGNYGYTF.

J is TRBJ2-2 and V is TRBV11-3; no clear D gene. The ends were cut back, 0 bases at V and 6 bases at J, with 5 bases in the middle. The CDR3 totals 13 residues. Germline assignment: CDR1 SGHNT and CDR2 YENEEA. The DNA of the CDR3 is TGTGCCAGCAGCTTAGAACGGGCCGGGGAGCTGTTTTTT. Translation: CASSLERAGELFF.

This rearrangement joins TRBV29-1 to TRBJ1-1; 9 bases match TRBD1. This CDR3 spans 15 amino acids. Germline V lookup: CDR1 SQVTM, CDR2 ANQGSEA. Trimming took 3 bases from V and 0 from J; bases not matched to a gene: 5. CDR3 residues: CSVDSQGAMNTEAFF. The CDR3 DNA is TGCAGCGTTGACTCACAGGGGGCTATGAACACTGAAGCTTTCTTT. The complete variable domain, with remaining parts taken from reference TRBV29-1 and TRBJ1-1, reads SAVISQKPSRDICQRGTSLTIQCQVDSQVTMMFWYRQQPGQSLTLIATANQGSEATYESGFVIDKFPISRPNLTFSTLTVSNMSPEDSSIYLCSVDSQGAMNTEAFFGQGTRLTVV.

The chain recombines TRBV7-9 with TRBJ2-7; TRBD2 might be the D (5 bases). The CDR3 consists of 12 residues. Germline V CDR1 and CDR2: SEHNR, FQNEAQ (reference sequence). The V end was cut by 2 bases, the J end by 7 bases, with 9 bases between. The CDR3 DNA sequence: TGTGCCAGCAGCTTACCAGGCGGGGAGCAGTACTTC. Translation: CASSLPGGEQYF.

The chain recombines TRBV7-2 with TRBJ2-3, with D uncertain. The germline V gene encodes CDR1 SGHTA and CDR2 FQGNSA. The CDR3 contains 16 residues. The V gene lost 2 bases and the J gene lost 6 bases, with 18 bases spanning the gap. This CDR3 reads CASSLIPGSNGDTQYF. The CDR3 DNA sequence: TGTGCCAGCAGCTTAATCCCTGGGTCCAACGGGGATACGCAGTATTTT.